Listed here are 3 T cell receptor beta chains from one sample, sequenced in a study of T cell responses to AZD1222 COVID-19 vaccine. This table comes from immunoSEQ multiplex PCR, and its TCRdb copy is limited to in-frame clones, with some not included. The sample holds tens of thousands of clones, roughly 87% seen once. Sequencing used peripheral blood, obtained on day 0 of AZD1222 vaccination. The receptors here all came from an adult in good health.

Only a few counts were recorded for this clone. CDR3 region: CASSLASLGGLETQYF. The CDR3 nucleotides are TGTGCCAGCAGCTTGGCCTCATTGGGGGGTTTGGAGACCCAGTACTTC. The genes are TRBV5-5 and TRBJ2-5, with D possibly matching TRBD2 (6 bases). This CDR3 contains 16 residues. With 0 bases removed from V and 5 bases from J, the gap between germline ends came to 17 bases. Germline V CDR1 and CDR2: SGHKS, YYEKEE (reference sequence).

The table lists this clone with a count of one. This chain links TRBV7-2 with TRBJ1-2; D not resolved. This CDR3 is built from 13 residues. Germline V CDR1 and CDR2: SGHTA, FQGNSA. The V end lost 10 bases, the J end lost 6 bases, and 18 bases lay between the germline ends. The CDR3 here is CAKPRAARDGYTF. As DNA, the CDR3 is TGTGCCAAACCCCGCGCGGCAAGGGATGGCTACACCTTC.

V usage is TRBV12-1 and J usage is TRBJ2-3; the DNA was not used to check the table's D call, TRBD2. TRBV12-1 is marked as a pseudogene. The CDR3 loop spans 14 amino acids. CDR3 protein: CASSFNRGTDTQYF. The CDR3 nucleotides read TGTGCCAGCAGCTTTAACCGCGGCACAGATACGCAGTATTTT.